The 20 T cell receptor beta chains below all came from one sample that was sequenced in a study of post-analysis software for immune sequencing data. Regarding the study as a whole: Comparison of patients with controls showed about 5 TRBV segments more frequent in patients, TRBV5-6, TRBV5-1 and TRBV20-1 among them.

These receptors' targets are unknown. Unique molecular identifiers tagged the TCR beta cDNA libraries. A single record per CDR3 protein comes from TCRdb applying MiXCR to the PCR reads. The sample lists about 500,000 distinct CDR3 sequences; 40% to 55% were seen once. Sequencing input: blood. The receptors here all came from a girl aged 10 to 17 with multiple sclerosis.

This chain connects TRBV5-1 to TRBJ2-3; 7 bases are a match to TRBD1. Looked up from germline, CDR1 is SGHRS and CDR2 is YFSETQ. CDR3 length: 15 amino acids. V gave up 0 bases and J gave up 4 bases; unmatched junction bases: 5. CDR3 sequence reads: CASSLAGTAADTQYF. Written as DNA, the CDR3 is TGCGCCAGCAGCTTGGCCGGGACAGCGGCAGATACGCAGTATTTT.

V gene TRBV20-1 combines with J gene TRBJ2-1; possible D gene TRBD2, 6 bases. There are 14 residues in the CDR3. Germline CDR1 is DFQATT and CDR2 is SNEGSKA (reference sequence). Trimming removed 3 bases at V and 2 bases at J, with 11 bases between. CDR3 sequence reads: CSARRRGTYNEQFF. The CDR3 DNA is TGCAGTGCTAGGCGGCGGGGAACCTACAATGAGCAGTTCTTC.

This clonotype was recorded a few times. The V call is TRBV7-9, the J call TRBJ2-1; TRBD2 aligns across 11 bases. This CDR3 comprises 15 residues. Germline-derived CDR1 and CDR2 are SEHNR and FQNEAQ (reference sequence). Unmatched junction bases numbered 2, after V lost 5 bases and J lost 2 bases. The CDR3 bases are TGTGCCAGCAGCCCTAGCGGGAGGCCCTACAATGAGCAGTTCTTC. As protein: CASSPSGRPYNEQFF. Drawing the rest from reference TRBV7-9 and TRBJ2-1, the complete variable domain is DTGVSQNPRHKITKRGQNVTFRCDPISEHNRLYWYRQTLGQGPEFLTYFQNEAQLEKSRLLSDRFSAERPKGSFSTLEIQRTEQGDSAMYLCASSPSGRPYNEQFFGPGTRLTVL.

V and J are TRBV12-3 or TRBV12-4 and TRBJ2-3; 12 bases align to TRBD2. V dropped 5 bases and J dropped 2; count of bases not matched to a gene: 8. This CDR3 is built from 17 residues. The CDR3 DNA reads TGTGCCAGCAGTCGTGGACTAGCGGGGACTAACACAGATACGCAGTATTTT. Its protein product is CASSRGLAGTNTDTQYF.

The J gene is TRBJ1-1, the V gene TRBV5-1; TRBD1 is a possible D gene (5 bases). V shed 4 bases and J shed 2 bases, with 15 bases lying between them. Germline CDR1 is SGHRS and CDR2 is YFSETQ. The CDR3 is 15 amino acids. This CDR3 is CASSPNDSPNTEAFF. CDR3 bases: TGCGCCAGCAGCCCAAACGACAGCCCCAACACTGAAGCTTTCTTT.

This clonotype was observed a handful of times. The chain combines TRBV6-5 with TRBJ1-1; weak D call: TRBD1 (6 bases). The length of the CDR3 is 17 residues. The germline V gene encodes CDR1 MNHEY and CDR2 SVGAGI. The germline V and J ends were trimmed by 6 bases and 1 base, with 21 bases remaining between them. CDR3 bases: TGTGCCAGCAGATACAAACAGGGACCCACCGGGAACACTGAAGCTTTCTTT. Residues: CASRYKQGPTGNTEAFF.

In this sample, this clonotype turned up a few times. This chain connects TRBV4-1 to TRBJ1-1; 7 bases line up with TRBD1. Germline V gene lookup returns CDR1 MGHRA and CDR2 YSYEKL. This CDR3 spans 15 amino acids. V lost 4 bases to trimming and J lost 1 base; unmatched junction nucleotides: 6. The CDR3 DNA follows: TGCGCCAGCAGCCTTCGCGACAGGGCGAACACTGAAGCTTTCTTT. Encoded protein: CASSLRDRANTEAFF.

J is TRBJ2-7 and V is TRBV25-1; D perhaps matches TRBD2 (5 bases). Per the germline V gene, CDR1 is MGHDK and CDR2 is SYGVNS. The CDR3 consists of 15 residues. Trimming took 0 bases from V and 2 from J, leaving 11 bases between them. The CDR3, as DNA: TGTGCCAGCAGTGAATACAAGCGGAAAACCTACGAGCAGTACTTC. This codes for CASSEYKRKTYEQYF.

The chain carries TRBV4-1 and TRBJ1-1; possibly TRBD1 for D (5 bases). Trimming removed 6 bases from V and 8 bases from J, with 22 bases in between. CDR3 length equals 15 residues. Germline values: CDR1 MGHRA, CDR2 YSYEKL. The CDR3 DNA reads TGCGCCAGCAGACCCCTCCTTAAGACAGCCTCCGAAGCTTTCTTT. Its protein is CASRPLLKTASEAFF.

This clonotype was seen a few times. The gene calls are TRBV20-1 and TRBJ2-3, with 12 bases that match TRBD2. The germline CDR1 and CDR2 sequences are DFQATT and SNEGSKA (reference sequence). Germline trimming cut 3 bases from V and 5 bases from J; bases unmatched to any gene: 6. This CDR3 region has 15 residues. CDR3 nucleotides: TGCAGTGCTAGGGGCACTAGCGGGAGGTTAGATACGCAGTATTTT. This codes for CSARGTSGRLDTQYF.

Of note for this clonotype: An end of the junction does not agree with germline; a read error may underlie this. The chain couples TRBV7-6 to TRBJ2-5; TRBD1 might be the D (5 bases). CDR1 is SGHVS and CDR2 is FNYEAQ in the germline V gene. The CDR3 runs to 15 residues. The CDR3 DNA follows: TGTGCCAGCGGCTTAGACCTGGACAACCTAGAGACCCAGTACTTC. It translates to CASGLDLDNLETQYF.

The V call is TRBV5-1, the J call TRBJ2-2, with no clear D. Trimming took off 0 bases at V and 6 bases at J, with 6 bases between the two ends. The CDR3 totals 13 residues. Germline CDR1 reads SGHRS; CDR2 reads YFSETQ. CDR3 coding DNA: TGCGCCAGCAGCTTGGACGGCGCCGGGGAGCTGTTTTTT. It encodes CASSLDGAGELFF.

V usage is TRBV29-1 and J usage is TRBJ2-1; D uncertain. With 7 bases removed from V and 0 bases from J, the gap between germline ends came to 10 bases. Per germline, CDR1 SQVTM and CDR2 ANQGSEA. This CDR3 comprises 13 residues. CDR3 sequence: CSGGTSSYNEQFF. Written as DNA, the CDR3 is TGCAGCGGGGGTACGAGCTCCTACAATGAGCAGTTCTTC.

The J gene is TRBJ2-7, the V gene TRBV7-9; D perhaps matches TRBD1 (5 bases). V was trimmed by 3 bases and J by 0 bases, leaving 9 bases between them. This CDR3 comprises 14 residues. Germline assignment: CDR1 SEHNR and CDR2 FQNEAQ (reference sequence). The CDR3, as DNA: TGTGCCAGCAGCTTTAACCAGGGCTCCTACGAGCAGTACTTC. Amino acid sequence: CASSFNQGSYEQYF.

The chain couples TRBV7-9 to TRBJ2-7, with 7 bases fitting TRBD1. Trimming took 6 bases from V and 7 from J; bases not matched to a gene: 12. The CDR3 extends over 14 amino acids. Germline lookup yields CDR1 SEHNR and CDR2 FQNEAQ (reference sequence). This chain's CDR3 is CASRAYRGNNEQYF. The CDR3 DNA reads TGTGCCAGCAGAGCATACAGGGGCAACAATGAGCAGTACTTC.

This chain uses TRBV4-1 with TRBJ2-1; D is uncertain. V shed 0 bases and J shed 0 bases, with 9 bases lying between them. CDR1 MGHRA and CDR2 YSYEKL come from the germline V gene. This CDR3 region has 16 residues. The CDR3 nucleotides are TGCGCCAGCAGCCAAGAAGAACGGAGCTCCTACAATGAGCAGTTCTTC. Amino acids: CASSQEERSSYNEQFF.

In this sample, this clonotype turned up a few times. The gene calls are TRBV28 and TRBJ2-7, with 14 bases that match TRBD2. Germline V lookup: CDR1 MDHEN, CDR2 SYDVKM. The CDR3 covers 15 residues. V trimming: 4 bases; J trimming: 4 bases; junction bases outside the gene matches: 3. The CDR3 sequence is CASSYGTSGSYEQYF. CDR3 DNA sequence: TGTGCCAGCAGTTACGGGACTAGCGGGAGTTACGAGCAGTACTTC. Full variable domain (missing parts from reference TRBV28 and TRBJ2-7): DVKVTQSSRYLVKRTGEKVFLECVQDMDHENMFWYRQDPGLGLRLIYFSYDVKMKEKGDIPEGYSVSREKKERFSLILESASTNQTSMYLCASSYGTSGSYEQYFGPGTRLTVT.

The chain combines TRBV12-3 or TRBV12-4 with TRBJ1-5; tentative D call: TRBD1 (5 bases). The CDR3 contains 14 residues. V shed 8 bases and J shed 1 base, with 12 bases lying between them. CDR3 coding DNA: TGTGCCAGCCGGGACTCCACAAGCAATCAGCCCCAGCATTTT. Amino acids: CASRDSTSNQPQHF.

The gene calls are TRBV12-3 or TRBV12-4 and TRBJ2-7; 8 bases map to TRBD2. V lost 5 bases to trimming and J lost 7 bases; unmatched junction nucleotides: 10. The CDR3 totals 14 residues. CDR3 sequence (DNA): TGTGCCAGCAGTGCGGGAGGCTCCTTCCGGGAGCAGTACTTC. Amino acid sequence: CASSAGGSFREQYF.

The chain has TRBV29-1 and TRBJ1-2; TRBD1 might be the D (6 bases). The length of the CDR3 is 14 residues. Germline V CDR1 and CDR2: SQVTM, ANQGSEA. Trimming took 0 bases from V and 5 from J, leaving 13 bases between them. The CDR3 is CSVEDMDSIYGYTF. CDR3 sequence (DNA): TGCAGCGTTGAAGATATGGACAGCATATATGGCTACACCTTC.